The 17 T cell receptor beta chains in this list originate from one sample, sequenced in a study of OX40 agonist ivuxolimab in advanced cancers. The assay was immunoSEQ multiplex PCR, and TCRdb's table has in-frame clones only and misses some. The repertoire holds approximately 82,000 clones, with 89% as singletons. Sequencing used CD4+ or CD8+ T cells sorted from blood, obtained in a trial of the OX40 agonist ivuxolimab. The receptors here all came from an adult with an advanced solid tumor such as melanoma, head and neck, liver or kidney cancer.

The rearrangement uses TRBV7-9 and TRBJ1-2; 7 bases map to TRBD1. V lost 10 bases, J lost 4 bases, and 3 bases stayed unmatched. From germline, CDR1 is SEHNR and CDR2 FQNEAQ (reference sequence). This CDR3 comprises 11 residues. The CDR3 nucleotides are TGTGCCATTACAGGGGCCTATGGCTACACCTTC. Translated: CAITGAYGYTF.

The rearrangement uses TRBV29-1 and TRBJ1-1, with D unclear. Germline CDR1 and CDR2: SQVTM and ANQGSEA. This CDR3 region has 11 residues. CDR3 in amino acids: CSAILTRGAFF. CDR3 nucleotide sequence: TGCAGTGCGATCTTGACCCGAGGAGCTTTCTTT.

The rearrangement uses TRBV5-6 and TRBJ2-7; D call uncertain. CDR3 length equals 13 residues. Trimming cost V 4 bases and J 9 bases, with 17 bases left between them. Germline CDR1 is SGHDT and CDR2 is YYEEEE. CDR3 region: CASSPRTATAQYF. The CDR3 coding sequence is TGTGCCAGCAGCCCACGCACGGCTACAGCGCAGTACTTC.

This clone occurred a few times. This rearrangement joins TRBV27 to TRBJ2-1, with 8 bases aligning to TRBD1. The CDR3 totals 17 residues. V was clipped by 4 bases and J by 2 bases; unmatched bases: 10. Germline CDR1 MNHEY, CDR2 SMNVEV (reference sequence). The CDR3 protein is CASSSTRTGYPYNEQFF. The CDR3 DNA follows: TGTGCCAGCAGTTCGACGCGGACAGGGTACCCCTACAATGAGCAGTTCTTC.

Notes on this clone: This same CDR3 is encoded by further DNA sequences in the sample. This rearrangement joins TRBV5-1 to TRBJ2-3; D unclear. V was clipped by 0 bases and J by 3 bases, with 5 bases between them. The CDR3 has 13 amino acids. CDR1 is SGHRS and CDR2 is YFSETQ in the germline V gene. The CDR3 sequence is CASSLVGTDTQYF. In DNA form, the CDR3 reads TGCGCCAGCAGCTTGGTAGGAACAGATACGCAGTATTTT.

The V and J genes are TRBV2 and TRBJ2-5; a possible D gene is TRBD2 (5 bases). The V end was cut by 7 bases, the J end by 5 bases, with 17 bases between. CDR3 size: 14 residues. The V gene's germline CDR1 is SNHLY and CDR2 FYNNEI. The CDR3 bases are TGTGCCAGCAACCCGGTTCGGGGTGGGGAGACCCAGTACTTC. Protein: CASNPVRGGETQYF.

The sample holds one count of this clone. CDR3 in DNA: TGCGCCAGCAGAGGAGGGGATTACACCGGGGAGCTGTTTTTT. Encoded protein: CASRGGDYTGELFF. The chain uses TRBV5-1 and TRBJ2-2; D is possibly TRBD2 (6 bases). The CDR3 is made up of 14 amino acids. Per germline, CDR1 SGHRS and CDR2 YFSETQ. V was trimmed by 5 bases and J by 3 bases, leaving 11 bases between them.

V and J are TRBV28 and TRBJ1-1; a weak D match, TRBD1 (6 bases). The length of the CDR3 is 15 residues. V shed 7 bases and J shed 1 base, with 16 bases lying between them. Germline values: CDR1 MDHEN, CDR2 SYDVKM. CDR3 in amino acids: CASTPFRGANTEAFF. Written as DNA, the CDR3 is TGTGCCAGCACACCCTTCCGGGGGGCGAACACTGAAGCTTTCTTT.

The CDR3 nucleotides are TGTGCCAGTAGTGACAGGGTCGGGGAGCAGTACTTC. This sequence encodes CASSDRVGEQYF. This sequence joins TRBV19 and TRBJ2-7; 7 bases are shared with TRBD1. Per the germline V gene, CDR1 is LNHDA and CDR2 is SQIVND (reference sequence). The CDR3 has 12 residues. Trimming at V came to 5 bases and at J to 7 bases, leaving 5 bases not matched to a gene.

The V gene is TRBV27, the J gene TRBJ1-5, with a weak D call TRBD1 (5 bases). CDR3 length: 13 amino acids. The V gene's germline CDR1 is MNHEY and CDR2 SMNVEV (reference sequence). Trimming shortened V by 5 bases and J by 8 bases, and 13 bases separated the two germline ends. The CDR3 reads CASSPRRGEPQHF. As DNA, the CDR3 is TGTGCCAGCAGTCCCCGTAGGGGAGAGCCCCAGCATTTT.

This chain joins TRBV6-1 and TRBJ1-1, with D uncertain. Per the germline V gene, CDR1 is MNHNS and CDR2 is SASEGT. This CDR3 comprises 16 residues. Trimming took 2 bases from V and 1 from J, leaving 14 bases between them. CDR3 protein: CASSEKDRGSNTEAFF. The CDR3 DNA is TGTGCCAGCAGTGAAAAGGATAGAGGATCGAACACTGAAGCTTTCTTT.

This clone has just one count. CDR3: CASSPWTGGPGELFF. The CDR3 nucleotides are TGTGCCAGCAGCCCCTGGACAGGGGGCCCCGGGGAGCTGTTTTTT. The chain couples TRBV7-3 to TRBJ2-2, with TRBD1 identical over 11 bases. J lost 6 bases, V lost 5 bases, and 5 bases had no gene match. CDR1 and CDR2 from the germline V gene are SGHTA and FQGTGA. CDR3 length: 15 residues.

The rearrangement uses TRBV4-1 and TRBJ1-6; D remains unclear. V lost 4 bases and J lost 4, with 11 bases in between. CDR3 length: 15 residues. Germline values: CDR1 MGHRA, CDR2 YSYEKL. The CDR3 DNA reads TGCGCCAGCAGCCTTCAAGACGGATATAATTCACCCCTCCACTTT. Translating gives CASSLQDGYNSPLHF.

The chain is built from TRBV5-1 and TRBJ2-2; D remains unclear. Germline V gene sequence: CDR1 SGHRS, CDR2 YFSETQ. The germline V and J ends were trimmed by 4 bases and 6 bases, with 13 bases remaining between them. The CDR3 is made up of 14 amino acids. The CDR3 region has the DNA TGCGCCAGCAGCCAGACCCTCCCTTCCGGGGAGCTGTTTTTT. Amino acids: CASSQTLPSGELFF.

This sequence joins TRBV5-1 and TRBJ2-7, with D unresolved. The V gene's germline CDR1 is SGHRS and CDR2 YFSETQ. Trimming removed 0 bases from V and 0 bases from J, with 7 bases in between. The CDR3 consists of 14 residues. Written as DNA, the CDR3 is TGCGCCAGCAGCTTGGTGCCAGCCTCCTACGAGCAGTACTTC. It is translated as CASSLVPASYEQYF.

The chain has TRBV2 and TRBJ2-3; 8 positions agree with TRBD1. Losses at the gene ends were 8 bases for V and 4 bases for J; bases not matched to a gene: 8. This CDR3 comprises 14 residues. Germline-derived CDR1 and CDR2 are SNHLY and FYNNEI. The CDR3 sequence is CASHLQGAADTQYF. The CDR3 DNA is TGTGCCAGCCATCTGCAGGGGGCTGCAGATACGCAGTATTTT.

The chain has TRBV19 and TRBJ1-2; 9 bases fit TRBD1. Germline V CDR1 and CDR2: LNHDA, SQIVND (reference sequence). The CDR3 consists of 15 residues. The J segment lost 4 bases and the V segment lost 5 bases, leaving 8 bases of the junction unmatched. The CDR3 coding sequence is TGTGCCAGTAGTTCAACAGGGGGCAGAGGCTATGGCTACACCTTC. It translates to CASSSTGGRGYGYTF.